This T cell receptor beta chain was captured by sequencing in a study of blood T cell repertoires in COVID-19. Study details: The United States, Italy and Spain were the sources of the acute and convalescent COVID-19 samples. From T cells, B-cell-depleted T cells, or PBMCs came the material, which was cDNA or gDNA.

Between the trimmed V and J ends, which lost 2 bases and 4 bases, there was a span of 11 bases. This CDR3 has 14 amino acids. CDR1 is MNHNY, CDR2 SVGAGI, per germline (reference sequence). Authors' data handling: Estimation of nucleated cell counts relied on the amplification of reference gene primers. Repertoires were generated with immunoSEQ multiplex PCR, while TCRdb's copy carries only in-frame clones and drops some. Clone size and the V and J calls come from that table; the DNA yielded D and trimming. The sample yields about 270,000 clones, about 91% seen once. Enrolment of Seattle patients took place during active infection, and they were followed longitudinally. This clone was picked up a small number of times.

The gene calls are TRBV6-6 and TRBJ2-5, with D possibly matching TRBD1 (6 bases). Sequencing was done on a sample of peripheral blood. The origin of this receptor is a person aged 18-29 years with COVID-19, enrolled during active disease. The CDR3, as DNA: TGTGCCAGCAGTTACCTCACAGGGAGAGAGACCCAGTACTTC. This encodes CASSYLTGRETQYF.